The T cell receptor (beta chain) described here comes from a study of identical twins. This clonotype was counted ten times or more. Its matching antigen is unknown. V was cut by 6 bases and J by 7 bases, with 16 bases left in between. The CDR3 runs to 14 residues. Germline values: CDR1 SGHAT, CDR2 FQNNGV. Template switching introduced a universal primer site, and the cDNA bore unique molecular identifiers. TCRdb used MiXCR to reprocess the 5' RACE reads, holding one entry per CDR3 protein. The table shows some 200,000 distinct CDR3 sequences, with 7.5% occurring only once. Findings of the study overall: Modeled out-of-frame TCR alpha sharing in monozygotic twins fell below observed levels. Out-of-frame alpha sequences shared by twins showed excess low generation probability.

Another study also made use of these data, one on yellow fever vaccine responses in identical twins.

The sequencing input was memory (CD45RO+) T cells sorted from blood. This receptor was taken from a woman under 30 in good health. The chain couples TRBV11-2 to TRBJ2-1; TRBD2 might be the D (5 bases). CDR3 bases: TGTGCCAGCAGTCGGGGAGTAGGTCGGAATGAGCAGTTCTTC. Translating gives CASSRGVGRNEQFF.